This TCR beta chain came from a study of blood T cell repertoires in COVID-19. The length of the CDR3 is 14 residues. The V and J ends lost 5 bases and 5 bases respectively, with 12 bases between them. The germline gives CDR1 MNHEY, CDR2 SVGAGI. Profiled with immunoSEQ multiplex PCR; TCRdb holds only in-frame clones, not every one. In the table there are some 200,000 clones, about 81% of which are singletons. The sample taken for sequencing was PBMCs or T cells enriched from blood (not recorded which). The sequence came from a man between 40 and 49 years old who had recovered from COVID-19. V usage is TRBV6-5 and J usage is TRBJ1-4, with a tentative D call TRBD1 (5 bases). This CDR3 reads CASSQTGGNEKLFF. CDR3 sequence (DNA): TGTGCCAGCAGTCAGACCGGGGGGAATGAAAAACTGTTTTTT.